This T cell receptor beta chain was sequenced in a study of CD8+ T cells in alopecia areata. Overall study: Tofacitinib administration persisted for 6 to 18 months, succeeded by 6 months off drug. Regarding the study as a whole: In scalp and blood during tofacitinib, many expanded lesional clones persisted. Patients showed less clear TCR sequence sharing than mice, possibly partly because of HLA diversity.

Concerning this clone: The antigen is unknown.

Stated treatment: oral pan-JAK inhibitor, 5-10 mg twice daily. Lesional scalp punch biopsies and peripheral blood were collected from alopecia areata patients. Germline V gene sequence: CDR1 SGHTS, CDR2 YDEGEE. V lost 9 bases, J lost 0 bases, and 14 bases lay in between. The CDR3 spans 14 residues. Extracted from the samples, RNA was reverse transcribed into cDNA to serve as the sequencing template. Assay used: immunoSEQ multiplex PCR; TCRdb lists only in-frame clones, some missing. The table shows roughly 3,800 clones, with approximately 74% occurring only once. V gene TRBV5-8 combines with J gene TRBJ2-3; D gene uncertain. This TCR derives from a human donor with alopecia areata. Sample: skin, taken at week 24, from a patient treated with tofacitinib. CDR3 DNA sequence: TGTGCCACCGGCGGTAGGTTCAGCACAGATACGCAGTATTTT. Amino acids: CATGGRFSTDTQYF. The complete variable domain, with remaining parts taken from reference TRBV5-8 and TRBJ2-3, reads EAGVTQSPTHLIKTRGQQATLRCSPISGHTSVYWYQQALGLGLQFLLWYDEGEERNRGNFPPRFSGRQFPNYSSELNVNALELEDSALYLCATGGRFSTDTQYFGPGTRLTVL.